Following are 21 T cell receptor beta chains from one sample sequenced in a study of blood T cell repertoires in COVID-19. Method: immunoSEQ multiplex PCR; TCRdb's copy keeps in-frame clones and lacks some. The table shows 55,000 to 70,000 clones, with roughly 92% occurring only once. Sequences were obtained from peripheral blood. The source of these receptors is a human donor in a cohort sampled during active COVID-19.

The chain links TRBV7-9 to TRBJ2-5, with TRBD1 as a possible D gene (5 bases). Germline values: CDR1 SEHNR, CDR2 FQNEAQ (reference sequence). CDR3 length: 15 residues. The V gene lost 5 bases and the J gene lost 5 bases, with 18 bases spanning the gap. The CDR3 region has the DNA TGTGCCAGCAGCCCCCCCTCATTGGGGCTCGAGACCCAGTACTTC. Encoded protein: CASSPPSLGLETQYF.

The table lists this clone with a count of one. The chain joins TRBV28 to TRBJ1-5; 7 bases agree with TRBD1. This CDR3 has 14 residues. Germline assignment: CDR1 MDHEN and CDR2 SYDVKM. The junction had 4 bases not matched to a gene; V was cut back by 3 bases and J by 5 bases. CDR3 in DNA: TGTGCCAGCAGTTTCGAACAGGGGCATCAGCCCCAGCATTTT. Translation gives CASSFEQGHQPQHF.

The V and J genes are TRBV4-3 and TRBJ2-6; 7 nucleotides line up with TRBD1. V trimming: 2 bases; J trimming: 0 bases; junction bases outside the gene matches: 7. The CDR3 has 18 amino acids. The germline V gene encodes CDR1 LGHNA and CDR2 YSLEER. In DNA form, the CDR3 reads TGCGCCAGCAGCCAACCAAGACAGGGAAGCTCTGGGGCCAACGTCCTGACTTTC. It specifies CASSQPRQGSSGANVLTF.

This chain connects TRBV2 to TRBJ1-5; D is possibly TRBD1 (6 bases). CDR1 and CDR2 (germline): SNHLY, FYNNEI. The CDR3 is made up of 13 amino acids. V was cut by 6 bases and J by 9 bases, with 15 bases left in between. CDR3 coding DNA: TGTGCCAGCAGGAGGGACACCGGCGTGCCCCAGCATTTT. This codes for CASRRDTGVPQHF.

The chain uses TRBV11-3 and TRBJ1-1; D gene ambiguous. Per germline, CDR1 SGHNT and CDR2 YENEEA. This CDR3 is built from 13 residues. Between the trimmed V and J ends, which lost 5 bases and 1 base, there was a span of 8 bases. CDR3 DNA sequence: TGTGCCAGCAGCACGACGGGGAACACTGAAGCTTTCTTT. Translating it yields CASSTTGNTEAFF.

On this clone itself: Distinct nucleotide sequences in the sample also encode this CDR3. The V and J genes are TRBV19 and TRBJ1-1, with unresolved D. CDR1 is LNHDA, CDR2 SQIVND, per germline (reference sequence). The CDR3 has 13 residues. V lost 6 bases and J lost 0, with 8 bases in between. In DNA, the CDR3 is TGTGCCAGTAGCCCGGGAGTGAACACTGAAGCTTTCTTT. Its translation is CASSPGVNTEAFF.

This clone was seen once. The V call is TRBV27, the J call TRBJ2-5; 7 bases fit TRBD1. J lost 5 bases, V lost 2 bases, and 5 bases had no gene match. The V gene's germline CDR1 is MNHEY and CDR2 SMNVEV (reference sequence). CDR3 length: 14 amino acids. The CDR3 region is CASSLDRGLETQYF. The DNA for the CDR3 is TGTGCCAGCAGTTTAGATAGGGGGCTGGAGACCCAGTACTTC.

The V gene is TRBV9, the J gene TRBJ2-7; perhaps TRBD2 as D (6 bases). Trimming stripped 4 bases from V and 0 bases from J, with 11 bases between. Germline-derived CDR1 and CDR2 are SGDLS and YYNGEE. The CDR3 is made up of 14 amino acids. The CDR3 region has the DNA TGTGCCAGCAGCCCGCGGGGTAACTCCTACGAGCAGTACTTC. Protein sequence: CASSPRGNSYEQYF.

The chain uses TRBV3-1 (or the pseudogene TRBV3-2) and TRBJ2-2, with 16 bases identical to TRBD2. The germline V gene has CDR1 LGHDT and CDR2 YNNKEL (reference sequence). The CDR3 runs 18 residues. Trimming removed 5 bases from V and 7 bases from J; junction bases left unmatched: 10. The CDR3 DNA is TGTGCCAGCAGCGCACCGGGACTAGCGGGGGGGTCGATCGGGGAGCTGTTTTTT. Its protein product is CASSAPGLAGGSIGELFF.

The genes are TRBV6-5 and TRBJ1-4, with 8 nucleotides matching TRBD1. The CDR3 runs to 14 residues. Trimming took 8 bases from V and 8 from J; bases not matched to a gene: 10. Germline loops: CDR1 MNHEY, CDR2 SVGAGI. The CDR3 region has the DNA TGTGCCAGCGGGTTACAGGGGGTATACGAAAAACTGTTTTTT. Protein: CASGLQGVYEKLFF.

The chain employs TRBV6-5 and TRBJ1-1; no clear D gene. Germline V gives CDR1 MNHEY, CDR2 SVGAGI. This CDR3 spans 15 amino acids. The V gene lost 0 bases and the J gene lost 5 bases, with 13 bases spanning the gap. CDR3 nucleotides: TGTGCCAGCAGTTACTCGAGTACGTCGGGGACTGAAGCTTTCTTT. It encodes CASSYSSTSGTEAFF.

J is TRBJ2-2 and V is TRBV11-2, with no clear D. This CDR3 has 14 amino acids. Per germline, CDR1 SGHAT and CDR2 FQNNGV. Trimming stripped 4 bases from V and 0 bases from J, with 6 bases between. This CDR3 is CASSSYSNTGELFF. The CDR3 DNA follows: TGTGCCAGCAGCTCATACTCGAACACCGGGGAGCTGTTTTTT.

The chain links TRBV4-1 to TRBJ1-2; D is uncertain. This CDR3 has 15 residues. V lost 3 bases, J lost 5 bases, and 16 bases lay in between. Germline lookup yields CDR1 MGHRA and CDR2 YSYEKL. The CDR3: CASSQDRGFLYGYTF. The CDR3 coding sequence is TGCGCCAGCAGCCAGGACCGGGGATTCCTGTATGGCTACACCTTC.

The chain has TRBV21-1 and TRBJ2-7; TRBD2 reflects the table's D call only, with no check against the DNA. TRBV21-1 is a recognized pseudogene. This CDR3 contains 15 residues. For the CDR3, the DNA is TGTGCCAGCAGCAAAGGGGAGGCGGCGTATGACGAGCAGTACTTC. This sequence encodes CASSKGEAAYDEQYF.

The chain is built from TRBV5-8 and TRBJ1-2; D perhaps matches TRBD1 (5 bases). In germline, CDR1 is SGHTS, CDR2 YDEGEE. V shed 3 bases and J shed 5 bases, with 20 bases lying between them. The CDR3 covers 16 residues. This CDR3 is CASSSGGGIIGYGYTF. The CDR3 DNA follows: TGTGCCAGCAGCTCCGGGGGAGGTATCATAGGGTATGGCTACACCTTC.

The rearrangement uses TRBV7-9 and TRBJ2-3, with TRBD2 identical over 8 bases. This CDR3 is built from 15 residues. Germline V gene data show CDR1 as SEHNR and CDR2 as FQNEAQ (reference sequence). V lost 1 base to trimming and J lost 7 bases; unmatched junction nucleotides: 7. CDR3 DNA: TGTGCCAGCAGCTTAGGCGGGGGGTCGGAGAATACGCAGTATTTT. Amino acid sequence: CASSLGGGSENTQYF.

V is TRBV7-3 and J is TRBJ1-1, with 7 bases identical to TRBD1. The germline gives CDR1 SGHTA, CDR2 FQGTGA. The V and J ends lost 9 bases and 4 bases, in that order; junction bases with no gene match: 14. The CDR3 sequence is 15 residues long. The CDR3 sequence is CASGTGVGLGTEAFF. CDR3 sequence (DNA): TGTGCCAGTGGAACAGGGGTGGGTTTGGGCACTGAAGCTTTCTTT.

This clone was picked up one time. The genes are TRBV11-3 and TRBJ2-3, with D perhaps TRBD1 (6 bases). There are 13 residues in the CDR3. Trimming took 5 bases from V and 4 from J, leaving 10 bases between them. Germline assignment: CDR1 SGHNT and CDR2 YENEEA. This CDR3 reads CASSHRASDTQYF. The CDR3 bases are TGTGCCAGCAGCCACAGGGCCTCAGATACGCAGTATTTT.

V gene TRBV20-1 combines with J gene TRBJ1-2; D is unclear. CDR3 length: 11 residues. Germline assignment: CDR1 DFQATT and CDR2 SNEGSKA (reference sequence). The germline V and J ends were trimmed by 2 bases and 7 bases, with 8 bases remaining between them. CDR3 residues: CSARSSGGYTF. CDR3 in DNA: TGCAGTGCTAGATCCTCAGGTGGCTACACCTTC.

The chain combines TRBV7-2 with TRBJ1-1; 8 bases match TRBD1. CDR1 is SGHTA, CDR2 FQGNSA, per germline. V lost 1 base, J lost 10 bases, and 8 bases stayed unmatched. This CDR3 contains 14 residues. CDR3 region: CASSLVGQGGAAFF. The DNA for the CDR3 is TGTGCCAGCAGCTTAGTCGGACAGGGTGGAGCAGCTTTCTTT.

In DNA form, the CDR3 reads TGTGCCAGCAGCCGGCTCAGGGGTGGGTCCGGGGAGCTGTTTTTT. Its translation: CASSRLRGGSGELFF. The chain joins TRBV3-1 (or the pseudogene TRBV3-2) to TRBJ2-2, with D perhaps matching TRBD1 (6 bases). Trimming stripped 4 bases from V and 6 bases from J, with 15 bases between. The CDR3 length is 15 residues. Per germline, CDR1 LGHDT and CDR2 YNNKEL (reference sequence).